The source of this T cell receptor (beta chain) is a study of blood T cell repertoires in COVID-19 (dated by TCRdb to about 2020). A note on the overall study: Samples covering the acute and convalescent phases of COVID-19 were provided by collaborators in the United States, Italy and Spain. Where available, HLA class I and class II types were taken from metadata supplied by the sample provider and were not determined by assay-based typing. Samples came from the ongoing ImmuneRACE study (first 160 participants) plus 1,254 subjects from 6 global collaborators. The dataset comprised deeply sampled blood TCRbeta repertoires from subjects exposed to, actively infected with, or recovered from COVID-19. A de-identified subject ID, COVID-19 status, age in years and sex were almost always included in the sample metadata. A freely available public database, intended as a resource for researchers studying the immune response to SARS-CoV-2, is where the repertoires were released. The material from the prospective study consisted of cDNA or gDNA derived from T cells, B-cell-depleted T cells, or PBMCs. Study-wide conclusions, independent of this receptor: The quantity of clinical and demographic metadata differed by source and by participant and was supplied without curation.

Regarding this clone: What this receptor recognizes is not known. Qualities for individual bases were not recorded, and no much larger clone is one base off.

The CDR3 covers 18 residues, taking in both the cysteine and the phenylalanine. CDR3 DNA only is kept here, 54 bases in frame from base 1. The junction shows trimming of 2 bases on V and 0 bases on J, and the gene matches do not reach 7 bases of it. Based on the germline V gene, the CDR1 and CDR2 sequences are LGHNA and YSLEER. Participants in the prospective study were enrolled through a virtual design, were aged roughly 18 to 100 years, and lived in some 24 United States geographic areas. To assign participants to cohorts, the prospective study relied on clinical history that participants themselves reported in a screening survey and a study questionnaire. Recovered participants in ImmuneRACE Cohort 3 were defined by two consecutive negative NP/OP PCR tests, clearance by a healthcare professional, or resolution of symptoms. In the prospective study, whole blood, serum and a nasopharyngeal or oropharyngeal swab were collected from each participant by mobile phlebotomists. Over an approximately 2-month period, participants in the prospective study had the option of providing additional blood draws and questionnaires. Before DNA extraction, blood samples from the prospective study were shipped at room temperature or frozen.

The immunoSEQ Assay, a bias-controlled multiplex PCR, was used to amplify TCRbeta CDR3 regions from genomic DNA. As for the original processing: The number of nucleated cells in each sample was estimated from the amplification of reference gene primers within the assay. To quantify the absolute abundance of each unique TCRbeta CDR3 rearrangement, sequence reads were collapsed and filtered. Productive Simpson clonality was computed per sample as the square root of Simpson's diversity index over productive rearrangements. TCRdb carries this immuneACCESS record with in-frame sequences only. Its versions omit some clonotypes, under half of them owing to an unresolved V gene in the studies checked, with the rest unexplained. The V and J calls and the clone size are those of that table, but D and trimming were determined from the DNA. In this sample the table shows about 390,000 clones, more than 75% of which occur a single time. The top ten hold roughly 9.4% of the sample.

The rearrangement joined TRBV4-3 to TRBJ2-2, and 9 junction bases match TRBD1. Sequencing used PBMCs or T cells enriched from blood (not recorded which). This clonotype was sampled from a woman in her forties or fifties who had recovered from COVID-19. The nucleotide sequence reads as follows: TGCGCCAGCAGCCAACGACGGACAGGGGACGCGAACACCGGGGAGCTGTTTTTT. Its coded protein is CASSQRRTGDANTGELFF.